These 28 T cell receptor beta chains came from one sample sequenced in a study of T-cell reconstitution after alpha-beta-depleted transplantation in children (TCRdb year 2016). The treatment or condition label for this specimen denotes: allogeneic hematopoietic cell transplantation with graft depleted of TCRalphabeta T cells and CD19 B cells. The protocol used for the library was PCR. Reads for this sample came from an Illumina HiSeq 2500. Molecular barcoding was employed in the preparation of TCR libraries, with unique molecular identifiers being used to normalize TCRbeta repertoire quantification. The public reads were quality trimmed at Q25 with fastp and then assembled into clones with MiXCR by TCRdb, keeping productive beta chains. CDR3 protein sequences are deduplicated, and each keeps its most common genes and DNA. The sample table shows around 500,000 distinct CDR3 sequences, and 23% are seen once. The ten largest make up around an eighth of the sample.

This sample comprised PBMCs, mostly from graft donor cells, obtained 360 days after TCRalphabeta/CD19-depleted stem cell transplant. These receptors came from a boy in the first two years of life who had a stem cell transplant for acute myeloid leukemia, so the T cells may come from the graft donor.

Ten or more counts support this clonotype. The chain carries TRBV7-2 and TRBJ2-5; possibly TRBD1 for D (5 bases). The V gene lost 2 bases and the J gene lost 5 bases, with 15 bases spanning the gap. Germline CDR1 and CDR2: SGHTA and FQGNSA. This CDR3 contains 15 residues. CDR3 in amino acids: CASSLLDTTTETQYF. Here the CDR3 DNA reads TGTGCCAGCAGCTTACTGGACACCACAACTGAGACCCAGTACTTC.

Comments on this clonotype: A much larger clone differs by one base, so this may be a read error. This chain joins TRBV6-1 and TRBJ2-1; possible D gene TRBD1, 6 bases. This CDR3 has 16 residues. Germline V gene data show CDR1 as MNHNS and CDR2 as SASEGT. With 6 bases removed from V and 10 bases from J, the gap between germline ends came to 25 bases. CDR3 in amino acids: CASRPQGEARQIEQFF. DNA of the CDR3: TGTGCCAGCAGACCACAGGGAGAGGCCCGCCAAATAGAGCAGTTCTTC.

The gene calls are TRBV9 and TRBJ2-3; 7 bases fit TRBD1. CDR3 length equals 15 residues. The germline gives CDR1 SGDLS, CDR2 YYNGEE. Trimming removed 0 bases from V and 1 base from J; junction bases left unmatched: 2. The CDR3 sequence: CASSVEGQGTDTQYF. The CDR3, as DNA: TGTGCCAGCAGCGTAGAAGGACAGGGCACAGATACGCAGTATTTT.

The chain couples TRBV7-2 to TRBJ2-1, with D perhaps matching TRBD1 or TRBD2 (5 bases each). CDR1 and CDR2 from the germline V gene are SGHTA and FQGNSA. The CDR3 consists of 15 residues. Trimming pared 2 bases from V and 0 bases from J, leaving 8 bases between. CDR3 bases: TGTGCCAGCAGCTTACTGGGGACCTCCTACAATGAGCAGTTCTTC. It specifies CASSLLGTSYNEQFF.

This clonotype was observed a handful of times. This chain uses TRBV10-3 with TRBJ2-1, with no clear D. Looked up from germline, CDR1 is ENHRY and CDR2 is SYGVKD. Between the trimmed V and J ends, which lost 1 base and 3 bases, there was a span of 7 bases. The CDR3 length is 14 residues. The CDR3 region is CAISELANYNEQFF. The DNA of the CDR3 is TGTGCCATCAGTGAGTTAGCTAACTACAATGAGCAGTTCTTC.

The sample holds many counts of this clonotype. The chain couples TRBV29-1 to TRBJ2-3, with 7 nucleotides matching TRBD1. CDR1 and CDR2 (germline): SQVTM, ANQGSEA. The CDR3 has 15 amino acids. V was clipped by 1 base and J by 1 base; unmatched bases: 5. Here the CDR3 reads CSVEGQGWGTDTQYF. The CDR3 DNA sequence: TGCAGCGTTGAAGGACAGGGATGGGGCACAGATACGCAGTATTTT.

This clonotype occurred many times. The CDR3 region is CSGRTSGPPGELFF. In nucleotides, the CDR3 is TGCAGCGGGCGGACTAGCGGGCCCCCCGGGGAGCTGTTTTTT. The rearrangement joins TRBV29-1 to TRBJ2-2; 11 positions match TRBD2. Trimming removed 7 bases from V and 6 bases from J; junction bases left unmatched: 7. Germline loops: CDR1 SQVTM, CDR2 ANQGSEA. There are 14 residues in the CDR3.

The V call is TRBV12-3 or TRBV12-4, the J call TRBJ2-6; D gene unclear. V was cut by 3 bases and J by 12 bases, with 15 bases left in between. The CDR3 spans 14 residues. Here the CDR3 reads CASSFGQDVGVLTF. The CDR3 nucleotides are TGTGCCAGCAGTTTCGGGCAGGATGTGGGCGTCCTGACTTTC.

This clonotype was counted ten times or more. The chain uses TRBV5-1 and TRBJ2-1; TRBD1 or TRBD2 may be the D gene (6 bases each). V was pared by 0 bases and J by 3 bases, with 10 bases between. The CDR3 runs to 15 residues. Germline CDR1 reads SGHRS; CDR2 reads YFSETQ. Written as DNA, the CDR3 is TGCGCCAGCAGCTTGGAGGAGGGGGACTACAATGAGCAGTTCTTC. The encoded protein is CASSLEEGDYNEQFF.

The table lists this clonotype with a few counts. This chain uses TRBV2 with TRBJ2-7; weak D call: TRBD1 (5 bases). Germline V gene data show CDR1 as SNHLY and CDR2 as FYNNEI. CDR3 length: 14 residues. Trimming removed 1 base from V and 1 base from J, with 8 bases in between. The CDR3 DNA follows: TGTGCCAGCAGTGAAGAGGGGTGGTCCTACGAGCAGTACTTC. It is translated as CASSEEGWSYEQYF.

This clonotype was counted a few times. The chain has TRBV5-1 and TRBJ2-1; D might be TRBD1 (6 bases). The ends were cut back, 2 bases at V and 6 bases at J, with 15 bases in the middle. The CDR3 length is 15 residues. CDR1 is SGHRS, CDR2 YFSETQ, per germline. The chain's CDR3 is CASSLQGASVNEQFF. The CDR3 bases are TGCGCCAGCAGCTTACAGGGAGCATCCGTCAATGAGCAGTTCTTC.

This clonotype was detected a few times. The chain employs TRBV7-2 and TRBJ2-7; D is uncertain. With 5 bases removed from V and 3 bases from J, the gap between germline ends came to 11 bases. This CDR3 contains 13 residues. From germline, CDR1 is SGHTA and CDR2 FQGNSA. The DNA for the CDR3 is TGTGCCAGCAGCCGAACTCTGCTCTACGAGCAGTACGTC. Its translation: CASSRTLLYEQYV.

This clonotype was counted ten times or more. The chain recombines TRBV7-9 with TRBJ2-2; maybe TRBD1 (6 bases). CDR3 length: 17 amino acids. Germline loops: CDR1 SEHNR, CDR2 FQNEAQ (reference sequence). V dropped 0 bases and J dropped 4 bases, with 15 bases sitting between them. The CDR3 sequence: CASSLAPGQSSTGELFF. The CDR3 nucleotides are TGTGCCAGCAGCTTAGCCCCCGGACAGTCGAGCACCGGGGAGCTGTTTTTT.

The V call is TRBV12-3 or TRBV12-4, the J call TRBJ2-7; D not resolved. Trimming shortened V by 2 bases and J by 3 bases, and 5 bases separated the two germline ends. There are 12 residues in the CDR3. The CDR3: CASSLSYYEQYF. CDR3 bases: TGTGCCAGCAGTTTATCCTACTACGAGCAGTACTTC.

The gene calls are TRBV28 and TRBJ2-2; tentatively, D is TRBD1 (7 bases). Germline V gene sequence: CDR1 MDHEN, CDR2 SYDVKM. This CDR3 contains 15 residues. V lost 5 bases and J lost 4, with 14 bases in between. CDR3 amino acids: CASSLPQGGTGELFF. The CDR3 DNA is TGTGCCAGCAGTCTGCCTCAGGGGGGCACCGGGGAGCTGTTTTTT.

Only a few counts were recorded for this clonotype. The chain recombines TRBV27 with TRBJ2-5, with no clear D. V shed 0 bases and J shed 2 bases, with 16 bases lying between them. In germline, CDR1 is MNHEY, CDR2 SMNVEV (reference sequence). This CDR3 is built from 17 residues. The CDR3 loop is CASSLSLRLALQETQYF. For the CDR3, the DNA is TGTGCCAGCAGTTTATCCCTCCGTTTAGCCTTACAAGAGACCCAGTACTTC.

This clonotype has only a few counts. The chain carries TRBV6-4 and TRBJ2-1, with a tentative D call TRBD1 (6 bases). V was pared by 5 bases and J by 2 bases, with 13 bases between. There are 15 residues in the CDR3. Germline V gene data show CDR1 as MRHNA and CDR2 as SNTAGT. CDR3: CASSPGHGAYNEQFF. CDR3 in DNA: TGTGCCAGCAGTCCGGGACATGGGGCCTACAATGAGCAGTTCTTC.

The chain employs TRBV6-1 and TRBJ2-3; 9 positions match TRBD2. J lost 2 bases, V lost 8 bases, and 8 bases had no gene match. From germline, CDR1 is MNHNS and CDR2 SASEGT. CDR3 length: 15 amino acids. CDR3 loop: CASGVAGAITDTQYF. Here the CDR3 DNA reads TGTGCCAGCGGGGTAGCGGGGGCCATCACAGATACGCAGTATTTT.

This clonotype was detected many times. The chain couples TRBV10-3 to TRBJ2-7, with D perhaps matching TRBD1 (5 bases). This CDR3 has 13 amino acids. Germline V CDR1 and CDR2: ENHRY, SYGVKD. Trimming removed 5 bases at V and 3 bases at J, with 11 bases between. CDR3 nucleotide sequence: TGTGCCATCAGTAGACAGACCCACTACGAGCAGTACTTC. Translated, it gives CAISRQTHYEQYF.

The rearrangement links TRBV20-1 to TRBJ1-4, with unresolved D. This CDR3 region has 12 residues. V was cut by 1 base and J by 8 bases, with 8 bases left in between. Germline V CDR1 and CDR2: DFQATT, SNEGSKA (reference sequence). The CDR3 loop reads CSARGYNEKLFF. The CDR3 region has the DNA TGCAGTGCTAGAGGGTATAACGAAAAACTGTTTTTT.

This clonotype was seen at least ten times. The V gene is TRBV10-3, the J gene TRBJ2-3, with D possibly called TRBD1 or TRBD2 (6 bases each). With 4 bases removed from V and 3 bases from J, the gap between germline ends came to 14 bases. CDR3 size: 15 residues. Germline V gives CDR1 ENHRY, CDR2 SYGVKD. DNA of the CDR3: TGTGCCATCAGTGGTGGAGGGGGATGGACAGATACGCAGTATTTT. It is translated as CAISGGGGWTDTQYF.

The chain is built from TRBV29-1 and TRBJ2-3; D remains unclear. The V and J ends lost 6 bases and 2 bases respectively, with 12 bases between them. The CDR3 is 13 amino acids. Germline lookup yields CDR1 SQVTM and CDR2 ANQGSEA. The CDR3 region has the DNA TGCAGCGTCTCTTCTGTGATCACAGATACGCAGTATTTT. This encodes CSVSSVITDTQYF.

The chain joins TRBV29-1 to TRBJ1-1; 7 nucleotides line up with TRBD1. Germline V lookup: CDR1 SQVTM, CDR2 ANQGSEA. V was pared by 7 bases and J by 3 bases, with 8 bases of the junction left unmatched. The CDR3 loop spans 13 amino acids. CDR3 sequence: CSATGDGYTEAFF. DNA for the CDR3: TGCAGCGCCACAGGGGATGGGTACACTGAAGCTTTCTTT. Filled out from reference TRBV29-1 and TRBJ1-1, the complete variable domain reads SAVISQKPSRDICQRGTSLTIQCQVDSQVTMMFWYRQQPGQSLTLIATANQGSEATYESGFVIDKFPISRPNLTFSTLTVSNMSPEDSSIYLCSATGDGYTEAFFGQGTRLTVV.

This clonotype was seen more than once but under ten times. The chain combines TRBV20-1 with TRBJ2-3, with D perhaps assigned TRBD1 or TRBD2 (5 bases each). CDR1 and CDR2 from the germline V gene are DFQATT and SNEGSKA (reference sequence). CDR3 length: 13 residues. V was pared by 4 bases and J by 5 bases, with 13 bases between. This CDR3 is CSATDGTRDTQYF. Written as DNA, the CDR3 is TGCAGTGCTACCGACGGGACGCGAGATACGCAGTATTTT.

This clonotype was seen a handful of times. The chain recombines TRBV19 with TRBJ2-2, with D possibly being TRBD1 or TRBD2 (5 bases each). The CDR3 is 16 amino acids. V was pared by 6 bases and J by 0 bases, with 14 bases between. CDR1 and CDR2 from the germline V gene are LNHDA and SQIVND (reference sequence). The CDR3 nucleotides read TGTGCCAGTAGAGTGGGGGACCCTACGAACACCGGGGAGCTGTTTTTT. Translation: CASRVGDPTNTGELFF. The variable domain in full, with the rest retrieved from reference TRBV19 and TRBJ2-2, is DGGITQSPKYLFRKEGQNVTLSCEQNLNHDAMYWYRQDPGQGLRLIYYSQIVNDFQKGDIAEGYSVSREKKESFPLTVTSAQKNPTAFYLCASRVGDPTNTGELFFGEGSRLTVL.

This clonotype was recorded many times. J is TRBJ1-2 and V is TRBV29-1, with TRBD1 matching over 9 bases. This CDR3 is 12 amino acids long. The V gene end was trimmed by 4 bases and the J gene end by 3 bases; junction bases not matched to a gene: 0. CDR1 and CDR2 (germline): SQVTM, ANQGSEA. CDR3 sequence reads: CSVGQGDYGYTF. Written as DNA, the CDR3 is TGCAGCGTTGGACAGGGGGACTATGGCTACACCTTC.

This clonotype was observed many times. The chain couples TRBV20-1 to TRBJ1-6, with D possibly being TRBD1 (6 bases). The length of the CDR3 is 16 residues. Germline assignment: CDR1 DFQATT and CDR2 SNEGSKA (reference sequence). Deletions cut 1 base from V and 1 base from J, with 11 bases between. In nucleotides, the CDR3 is TGCAGTGCTAGAGGAACAGGGCAGTCCTATAATTCACCCCTCCACTTT. This gives the protein CSARGTGQSYNSPLHF.

As concerns this clonotype: A much more abundant neighbour one base away suggests this may be a read error. The final CDR3 position lacks the conserved phenylalanine or tryptophan, pointing to a likely read error. The chain couples TRBV5-1 to TRBJ2-1; TRBD2 matches at 10 bases. The CDR3 runs 16 residues. Germline-derived CDR1 and CDR2 are SGHRS and YFSETQ. V lost 1 base and J lost 4; bases outside the gene matches: 5. The CDR3 DNA follows: TGCGCCAGCAGCTTGTCTAGCGGGGGAGTATACAATGAGCAGTTCCTC. Translating gives CASSLSSGGVYNEQFL.